Listed below are T cell receptor beta chains from one sample, sequenced in a study of T-cell reconstitution after alpha-beta-depleted transplantation in children. TCRdb used MiXCR to reprocess the PCR reads, holding one entry per CDR3 protein. The sample includes around 360,000 distinct CDR3 sequences, 10% of them seen just once. Specimen: PBMCs from the stem cell graft donor, collected from the stem cell graft. Every receptor here comes from a human donor who donated a stem cell graft to a child with acute lymphoblastic leukemia. Both conserved end residues are part of each CDR3. Each record gives: J gene, D gene, clone size, V gene, CDR3 DNA, CDR3 protein. D genes are given only for firm matches. Only some rows state a clone size, as once, few, many or a class for expanded clones.

TRBJ2-1 TRBD2 - TRBV12-3/TRBV12-4 TGTGCCAGCACCTTACCAACTAGCGGGAGTGTGGATGAGCAGTTCTTC CASTLPTSGSVDEQFF
TRBJ2-1 TRBD2 few TRBV7-8 TGTGCCAGCAGCTTAGACGTTCCGGGAGGGCCGGGGAATGAGCAGTTCTTC CASSLDVPGGPGNEQFF
TRBJ1-3 TRBD1 many TRBV28 TGTGCCAGCAGTACAGGGGGGGACGGCTCTGGAAACACCATATATTTT CASSTGGDGSGNTIYF
TRBJ2-2 - few TRBV5-4 TGTGCCAGCAGATCGACCGGGGAGCTGTTTTTT CASRSTGELFF
TRBJ2-7 TRBD1 many TRBV20-1 TGCAGTGCGGAAGGGTTTGGGACAGGGGACTACGAGCAGTACTTC CSAEGFGTGDYEQYF
TRBJ2-2 - few TRBV29-1 TGCAGCGTTGGCCAGGGGAGCACCGGGGAGCTGTTTTTT CSVGQGSTGELFF
TRBJ2-1 - many TRBV4-2 TGTGCCAGCAGCCAAGAATTCGACAGCTTCTCCTACAATGAGCAGTTCTTC CASSQEFDSFSYNEQFF
TRBJ2-7 - few TRBV6-2/TRBV6-3 TGTGCCAGCAGTCTCCCCCTCCTCCACGAGCAGTACTTC CASSLPLLHEQYF
TRBJ2-2 - few TRBV11-2 TGTGCCAGCAGCTTAGCCGGTGATACAGAGCTGTTTTTT CASSLAGDTELFF
TRBJ2-3 - few TRBV4-3 TGCGCCAGCAGCCAAGATCGTCCGGGGACTAGCACAGATACGCAGTATTTT CASSQDRPGTSTDTQYF
TRBJ2-7 - many TRBV7-9 TGTGCCAGCAGCGCTTACGATAGGGCTTTCGACGAGCAGTACTTC CASSAYDRAFDEQYF
TRBJ1-1 - - TRBV2 TGTGCCAGCAGTGAAGACAGGGAGCCAAACACTGAAGCTTTCTTT CASSEDREPNTEAFF
TRBJ2-5 TRBD1 - TRBV7-9 TGTGCCAGCAGCTTTCGGGTGACAGGGACGGGTATAGAGACCCAGTACTTC CASSFRVTGTGIETQYF
TRBJ1-4 - - TRBV10-3 TGTGCCGCCAGGGGAGCTAATGAAAAACTGTTTTTT CAARGANEKLFF
TRBJ2-7 TRBD1 - TRBV9 TGTGCCAGCAGCAGCGCCGGGACAGGGGGTTGGGAGCAGTACTTC CASSSAGTGGWEQYF
TRBJ2-6 - - TRBV7-2 TGTGCCAGCAGCTTTGGCGGAAGCTCTGGGGCCAACGTCCTGACTTTC CASSFGGSSGANVLTF
TRBJ2-3 - - TRBV18 TGTGCCAGCTCACCACAGGGGATGAGCACAGATACGCAGTATTTT CASSPQGMSTDTQYF
TRBJ2-7 TRBD1 - TRBV7-9 TGTGCCAGCAGCTCCGGGACAGGGGCCGGCGAGCAGTACTTC CASSSGTGAGEQYF
TRBJ2-1 TRBD2 few TRBV12-3/TRBV12-4 TGTGCCAGCAGTTTGGGAGCGGGAGCGTGGTCGGGTGAGCAGTTCTTC CASSLGAGAWSGEQFF
TRBJ2-1 TRBD2 - TRBV4-3 TGCGCCAGCAGCCAAGAGAGGGGCTCGAGCGGGAGGCAGGACAATGAGCAGTTCTTC CASSQERGSSGRQDNEQFF
TRBJ2-5 - - TRBV6-5 TGTGCCAGCAGTTACACGGTGAACAGGGACTACCAAGAGACCCAGTACTTC CASSYTVNRDYQETQYF
TRBJ2-7 - - TRBV5-1 TGCGCCAGCAGCTTGTTCGGGACCGCATCCTACGAGCAGTACTTC CASSLFGTASYEQYF